This TCR beta chain is drawn from a study of CD8+ T cells in alopecia areata (dated by TCRdb to 2017 to 2018). For context, the study as a whole: High-throughput TCRbeta sequencing was used to examine T cell clonal expansion in alopecia areata in both the C3H/HeJ mouse model and human patients. Scalp clonality was compared across normal scalp (n=4), patchy alopecia areata scalp (n=8), and alopecia totalis/universalis scalp (n=8). immunoSEQ multiplex PCR using 35 Vbeta forward primers and 13 Jbeta reverse primers was used to amplify TCRbeta CDR3 regions. Human TCRbeta sequencing covered scalp tissue and sorted CD4+ and CD8+ peripheral blood T cells from patchy and totalis/universalis alopecia areata patients and healthy controls. RNA was obtained with the PAXgene miRNA kit for fixed scalp, the miRNeasy kit for PBMCs, and the RNeasy kit for mouse skin.

Overall study outcomes, separate from this receptor: TCR sequences shared between patients were less clear than in mice, possibly partly because of HLA diversity in the patient population. Scalp TCR repertoire analysis is complicated because resident alphabeta T cells in normal human skin are also sequenced, whereas mouse skin is dominated by gammadelta T cells. Higher clonality and more expanded CD8+ clones were observed in lesional scalp than in normal scalp, particularly in alopecia totalis/universalis, a finding suggestive of antigenic drive.

Libraries were made using the immunoSEQ multiplex PCR assay. RNA was extracted from all samples and reverse transcribed into cDNA, which served as template for TCR sequencing. SuperScript III was used to make first-strand cDNA, primed with a 2:1 mix of oligo-dT and random hexamers. A synthetic immune receptor repertoire was used to assess amplification bias, and residual bias was removed computationally. In the authors' own workflow: Raw reads were preprocessed to remove errors, and CDR3 was defined according to IMGT conventions as the region from the conserved cysteine to phenylalanine. Clonality was computed as 1 minus the Shannon entropy, with the entropy normalized by log2 of the number of productive unique TCRs. CD4 or CD8 identity of scalp clones was inferred by cross-referencing scalp TCRbeta sequences with sorted blood CD4 and CD8 repertoires. TCRdb's version of the immuneACCESS table is confined to in-frame rearrangements and falls short of the full clone set. An unresolved V gene accounts for under half of the shortfall where checked; the remainder is of unknown origin. V and J calls and clone size come straight from that table; D and trimming were deduced from the DNA. The sample table holds about 200,000 clones, of which around three fifths were seen once. The ten largest account for roughly 5% of the sample.

Details on this clone: Its antigen remains undetermined. Base-call qualities are not available, and no considerably larger clone is one nucleotide away.

PBMCs were isolated by density centrifugation and stained for CD3, CD4 and CD8, after which CD4+ and CD8+ T cells were sorted on a FACSAria. Scalp biopsies and blood samples were provided by unaffected controls. The junction shows trimming of 2 bases on V and 2 bases on J, and the gene matches do not reach 5 bases of it. Reading the germline V gene gives CDR1 KGHSH and CDR2 LQKENI. The CDR3 spans 15 residues, from the cysteine through the phenylalanine. Of all the DNA, just the CDR3 is kept, 45 bases in frame from base 1. Material: CD8+ T cells sorted from blood. The sequence is built from TRBV18 and TRBJ1-2; TRBD1 agrees with 7 junctional bases. The sequence derives from a human donor in good health. CDR3 reads: CASSPGTGANYGYTF. The nucleotide sequence reads as follows: TGTGCCAGCTCACCAGGCACAGGGGCGAACTATGGCTACACCTTC.